The clone carrying this T cell receptor (beta chain) showed up just once. Sequencing was performed with immunoSEQ multiplex PCR; in TCRdb, only in-frame clones are kept and a portion is missing. The profile covers about 30,000 clones, with about two thirds appearing a single time and about 16% taken by the ten largest. The source of the sample is a study of PD-1 blockade in classical Hodgkin lymphoma. Every patient had relapsed following autologous stem cell transplantation, and cohorts differed in brentuximab vedotin exposure. The CDR3 consists of 15 residues. The V gene's germline CDR1 is MNHEY and CDR2 SVGAGI. Trimming cost V 2 bases and J 5 bases, with 12 bases left between them.

Source: peripheral blood mononuclear cells (PBMCs), taken before the second cycle of nivolumab. The genes are TRBV6-5 and TRBJ1-4; no firm D call. This receptor was obtained from a human donor with classical Hodgkin lymphoma. CDR3 protein: CASSYNSLQNEKLFF. For the CDR3, the DNA is TGTGCCAGCAGTTACAACAGCCTTCAGAATGAAAAACTGTTTTTT.